These 19 T cell receptor beta chains share one sample of origin, sequenced in a study of blood T cell repertoires in COVID-19. Generated by immunoSEQ multiplex PCR, the TCRdb table keeps only in-frame clones and is missing some. The profile shows approximately 210,000 clones, about 87% of them singletons. Material: peripheral blood. The receptors shown here come from a man between 70 and 80 years old with acute or convalescent COVID-19.

The chain carries TRBV11-1 and TRBJ1-2; possibly TRBD1 for D (5 bases). V shed 4 bases and J shed 4 bases, with 19 bases lying between them. Germline V gene lookup returns CDR1 SGHAT and CDR2 FQDESV (reference sequence). The CDR3 has 16 residues. The chain's CDR3 is CASSSRLGEDAYGYTF. CDR3 bases: TGTGCCAGCAGCTCGCGTCTGGGGGAGGATGCCTATGGCTACACCTTC.

This chain links TRBV5-5 with TRBJ2-5; no definite D call. Looked up from germline, CDR1 is SGHKS and CDR2 is YYEKEE (reference sequence). The germline V and J ends were trimmed by 1 base and 5 bases, with 9 bases remaining between them. The CDR3 is 13 residues long. CDR3 DNA sequence: TGTGCCAGCAGCTTGCGAGGTTCGGAGACCCAGTACTTC. Amino acid sequence: CASSLRGSETQYF.

CDR3 sequence: CASSLGASGLLLYEQYF. The CDR3 DNA follows: TGCGCCAGCAGCTTGGGTGCTAGCGGGCTACTACTCTACGAGCAGTACTTC. The chain couples TRBV5-1 to TRBJ2-7; 8 bases map to TRBD2. The CDR3 loop spans 17 amino acids. In germline, CDR1 is SGHRS, CDR2 YFSETQ. J lost 3 bases, V lost 0 bases, and 11 bases had no gene match. The entire variable domain, with the rest obtained from reference TRBV5-1 and TRBJ2-7, is as follows: KAGVTQTPRYLIKTRGQQVTLSCSPISGHRSVSWYQQTPGQGLQFLFEYFSETQRNKGNFPGRFSGRQFSNSRSEMNVSTLELGDSALYLCASSLGASGLLLYEQYFGPGTRLTVT.

Details on this clone: The junction does not match germline at one end; this may be a read error. The chain recombines TRBV2 with TRBJ2-7, with TRBD2 identical over 8 bases. This CDR3 spans 14 amino acids. CDR1 SNHLY and CDR2 FYNNEI come from the germline V gene. CDR3 DNA sequence: TGTGCCAGCAGTGAAGCGCTCCCGGTTAGCGGGAAACAGTTC. It codes for CASSEALPVSGKQF.

The rearrangement uses TRBV7-2 and TRBJ1-1, with TRBD1 matching 7 bases. Per germline, CDR1 SGHTA and CDR2 FQGNSA. V trimming: 5 bases; J trimming: 5 bases; junction bases outside the gene matches: 5. The CDR3 totals 13 residues. In DNA form, the CDR3 reads TGTGCCAGCAGCCGACAGGGTGGGACTGAAGCTTTCTTT. Translated: CASSRQGGTEAFF.

This chain uses TRBV7-9 with TRBJ2-7; D is possibly TRBD1 (6 bases). Germline CDR1 SEHNR, CDR2 FQNEAQ (reference sequence). V was pared by 3 bases and J by 3 bases, with 15 bases between. This CDR3 is 15 amino acids long. This CDR3 is CASSFRSGQVYEQYF. For the CDR3, the DNA is TGTGCCAGCAGCTTTAGATCGGGACAAGTCTACGAGCAGTACTTC.

The CDR3 nucleotides read TGTGCCAGCAGCTTAGAGGGAGGGAGCAATCAGCCCCAGCATTTT. It specifies CASSLEGGSNQPQHF. The rearrangement links TRBV7-2 to TRBJ1-5, with D hard to call. Germline-derived CDR1 and CDR2 are SGHTA and FQGNSA. This CDR3 contains 15 residues. The germline V and J ends were trimmed by 1 base and 1 base, with 8 bases remaining between them.

This clone appeared once. V usage is TRBV29-1 and J usage is TRBJ2-2, with 10 bases aligning to TRBD2. J gave up 6 bases and V 7 bases, and 5 bases lay outside the gene matches. The V gene's germline CDR1 is SQVTM and CDR2 ANQGSEA. The CDR3 runs 13 residues. The CDR3 sequence is CSDEREGSGELFF. DNA of the CDR3: TGCAGCGACGAGCGGGAGGGGTCCGGGGAGCTGTTTTTT.

This clone occurred once. The V gene is TRBV6-1, the J gene TRBJ1-5; the D gene is possibly TRBD1 (6 bases). CDR3 size: 16 residues. Deletions cut 8 bases from V and 0 bases from J, with 17 bases between. CDR1 is MNHNS and CDR2 is SASEGT in the germline V gene. The CDR3 region is CASGGGRGYSNQPQHF. The CDR3 nucleotides are TGTGCCAGCGGTGGTGGCAGGGGCTATAGCAATCAGCCCCAGCATTTT.

The sample holds a few counts of this clone. The rearrangement links TRBV7-8 to TRBJ2-2, with 7 bases lining up with TRBD1. This CDR3 comprises 15 residues. From germline, CDR1 is SGHVS and CDR2 FQNEAQ. Trimming cost V 1 base and J 6 bases; bases outside gene matches: 5. The CDR3 DNA reads as TGTGCCAGCAGCTTAGGACAGGGCCGCGCCGGGGAGCTGTTTTTT. Residues: CASSLGQGRAGELFF.

This chain joins TRBV10-3 and TRBJ2-7, with TRBD2 identical over 7 bases. The CDR3 loop spans 13 amino acids. In germline, CDR1 is ENHRY, CDR2 SYGVKD. The junction had 2 bases not matched to a gene; V was cut back by 0 bases and J by 6 bases. The CDR3 bases are TGTGCCATCAGTGAGTCGGGCGGGGGCGAGCAGTACTTC. This codes for CAISESGGGEQYF.

J is TRBJ1-1 and V is TRBV14, with 9 positions matching TRBD1. The germline V gene has CDR1 SGHDN and CDR2 FVKESK. The V and J ends lost 0 bases and 5 bases, in that order; junction bases with no gene match: 16. The CDR3 length is 19 residues. The CDR3 region is CASSQDPGGTGGAGTEAFF. The CDR3 DNA is TGTGCCAGCAGCCAAGATCCCGGAGGCACAGGGGGCGCGGGAACTGAAGCTTTCTTT.

The chain links TRBV10-3 to TRBJ2-7, with D perhaps matching TRBD2 (6 bases). The V gene lost 11 bases and the J gene lost 6 bases, with 17 bases spanning the gap. Germline V gene lookup returns CDR1 ENHRY and CDR2 SYGVKD. The CDR3 has 12 amino acids. This chain's CDR3 is CASTVEGGEQYF. The CDR3 DNA sequence: TGTGCCTCAACAGTGGAGGGAGGCGAGCAGTACTTC.

The J gene is TRBJ2-3, the V gene TRBV3-1 (or the pseudogene TRBV3-2), with 14 nucleotides matching TRBD2. Germline V gene lookup returns CDR1 LGHDT and CDR2 YNNKEL (reference sequence). This CDR3 spans 18 amino acids. V was clipped by 2 bases and J by 0 bases; unmatched bases: 4. The CDR3 DNA follows: TGTGCCAGCAGCCAACTGGGACTAGCGGGAGCTAGCACAGATACGCAGTATTTT. It is translated as CASSQLGLAGASTDTQYF.

This chain links TRBV18 with TRBJ2-1; D may be TRBD1 (5 bases). V was clipped by 0 bases and J by 7 bases, with 16 bases between them. The CDR3 covers 16 residues. Germline V gives CDR1 KGHSH, CDR2 LQKENI. As DNA, the CDR3 is TGTGCCAGCTCACCACCAGGGGCAGGGTGGGTAAATGAGCAGTTCTTC. It codes for CASSPPGAGWVNEQFF. Full variable domain (rest looked up from reference TRBV18 and TRBJ2-1): NAGVMQNPRHLVRRRGQEARLRCSPMKGHSHVYWYRQLPEEGLKFMVYLQKENIIDESGMPKERFSAEFPKEGPSILRIQQVVRGDSAAYFCASSPPGAGWVNEQFFGPGTRLTVL.

This clone showed up just once. The CDR3 coding sequence is TGTGCCAGCAGCCCCCGGGGGGACCTAATGATCAATGAGCAGTTCTTC. Amino acids: CASSPRGDLMINEQFF. The chain combines TRBV9 with TRBJ2-1; TRBD2 aligns across 7 bases. Germline CDR1 reads SGDLS; CDR2 reads YYNGEE. Trimming removed 4 bases from V and 6 bases from J; junction bases left unmatched: 13. The CDR3 sequence is 16 residues long.

The V and J genes are TRBV7-2 and TRBJ2-2, with D possibly matching TRBD2 (7 bases). Germline V gene sequence: CDR1 SGHTA, CDR2 FQGNSA. V was pared by 6 bases and J by 4 bases, with 15 bases between. The CDR3 contains 15 residues. The CDR3 loop reads CASRRGGLGTGELFF. As DNA, the CDR3 is TGTGCCAGCAGGAGGGGGGGCTTGGGCACCGGGGAGCTGTTTTTT.

The chain links TRBV5-1 to TRBJ2-3; weak D call: TRBD2 (5 bases). CDR1 is SGHRS and CDR2 is YFSETQ in the germline V gene. This CDR3 spans 13 amino acids. V gave up 1 base and J gave up 6 bases, with 9 bases separating them. The CDR3 nucleotides are TGCGCCAGCAGCTTGCGGACTGGGGATACGCAGTATTTT. It codes for CASSLRTGDTQYF.

The chain recombines TRBV19 with TRBJ2-5; TRBD1 aligns across 7 bases. CDR3 length equals 13 residues. The germline CDR1 and CDR2 sequences are LNHDA and SQIVND (reference sequence). Trimming at V came to 6 bases and at J to 2 bases, leaving 3 bases not matched to a gene. The CDR3 protein is CASSGTEQETQYF. The CDR3 coding sequence is TGTGCCAGTAGCGGGACAGAACAAGAGACCCAGTACTTC.